These T cell receptor beta chains were read from a single sample in a study of CD8+ T cells in alopecia areata. Generated by immunoSEQ multiplex PCR, the TCRdb table keeps only in-frame clones and is missing some. Among about 190,000 clones, 50% to 60% were seen once, and the ten largest hold about 15%. Sequenced here: CD4+ T cells sorted from blood, sampled at week 0. The source is a human donor with alopecia areata. The CDR3 runs from the conserved cysteine through the conserved F or W. A D gene is named only where the DNA matches it firmly. The listing skips clone size in some rows; elsewhere it reads once, few, many or a size class.

>NA|TRBJ2-7|TRBV18|NA
CASSSPLGVHEQYF
TGTGCCAGCTCAAGTCCTTTGGGGGTCCACGAGCAGTACTTC
>NA|TRBJ1-6|TRBV25-1|NA
CASRDSSYNSPLHF
TGTGCCAGCAGGGACAGCTCCTATAATTCACCCCTCCACTTT
>few|TRBJ2-1|TRBV30|NA
CAWSSIYNEQFF
TGTGCCTGGAGTTCCATATACAATGAGCAGTTCTTC
>few|TRBJ2-1|TRBV30|NA
CAWSIPGLDYNEQFF
TGTGCCTGGAGTATACCGGGACTCGACTACAATGAGCAGTTCTTC
>few|TRBJ1-5|TRBV29-1|TRBD1
CSVAWGQNNQPQHF
TGCAGCGTTGCGTGGGGACAGAACAATCAGCCCCAGCATTTT
>many|TRBJ2-3|TRBV4-2|NA
CASTRTSGPPDTQYF
TGTGCCAGCACTCGGACCAGTGGGCCTCCAGATACGCAGTATTTT
>NA|TRBJ2-7|TRBV2|NA
CASRSDTPYEQYF
TGTGCCAGCAGATCGGACACCCCCTACGAGCAGTACTTC
>NA|TRBJ2-5|TRBV29-1|NA
CSVDHGRETQYF
TGCAGCGTTGATCACGGTAGAGAGACCCAGTACTTC
>few|TRBJ2-1|TRBV5-4|NA
CASSPPAVFDEQFF
TGTGCCAGCAGCCCTCCCGCAGTTTTCGATGAGCAGTTCTTC
>NA|TRBJ2-5|TRBV7-9|NA
CGALTGSGGTQYF
TGTGGAGCTTTGACCGGGTCGGGTGGGACCCAGTACTTC
>NA|TRBJ1-6|TRBV25-1|TRBD1
CASSDTRGENSPLHF
TGTGCCAGCAGTGACACCAGGGGGGAGAATTCACCCCTCCACTTT
>NA|TRBJ2-2|TRBV18|TRBD1
CASQPGQLNTGELFF
TGTGCCAGCCAACCGGGACAGCTGAACACCGGGGAGCTGTTTTTT
>few|TRBJ1-2|TRBV6-1|TRBD1
CASSGTGEVYGYTF
TGTGCCAGCAGTGGGACAGGGGAAGTCTATGGCTACACCTTC
>NA|TRBJ1-5|TRBV6-1|NA
CASSDNQGPNQPQHF
TGTGCCAGCAGTGATAACCAAGGCCCAAATCAGCCCCAGCATTTT
>NA|TRBJ2-5|TRBV7-6|NA
CASSRGPLTGNQETQYF
TGTGCCAGCAGCCGCGGCCCTCTGACAGGCAACCAAGAGACCCAGTACTTC
>NA|TRBJ2-5|TRBV30|NA
CAWSVLGAGLGTQYF
TGTGCCTGGAGTGTACTAGGGGCAGGGCTTGGGACCCAGTACTTC
>once|TRBJ2-5|TRBV5-6|NA
CASSEGLETQYF
TGTGCCAGCAGCGAGGGATTGGAGACCCAGTACTTC
>NA|TRBJ2-5|TRBV7-9|NA
CASSLIETQYF
TGTGCCAGCAGCCTAATCGAGACCCAGTACTTC
>NA|TRBJ1-1|TRBV6-5|NA
CASSPDIWNTEAFF
TGTGCCAGCAGTCCCGACATTTGGAACACTGAAGCTTTCTTT
>NA|TRBJ2-3|TRBV6-5|NA
CASSWSSTDTQYF
TGTGCCAGCAGTTGGTCTAGCACAGATACGCAGTATTTT
>few|TRBJ2-5|TRBV2|NA
CASSELEETQYF
TGTGCCAGCAGTGAACTAGAAGAGACCCAGTACTTC
>NA|TRBJ1-5|TRBV10-3|TRBD1
CAISESLGQGLGEQPQHF
TGTGCCATCAGTGAGTCGTTGGGACAGGGTTTGGGAGAACAGCCCCAGCATTTT
>NA|TRBJ2-3|TRBV29-1|NA
CSVDRDWWSTDTQYF
TGCAGCGTTGACAGGGACTGGTGGAGCACAGATACGCAGTATTTT
>NA|TRBJ2-3|TRBV5-1|NA
CASSLERPTDTQYF
TGCGCCAGCAGCTTGGAGAGGCCCACAGATACGCAGTATTTT
>NA|TRBJ2-7|TRBV11-1|TRBD1
CASSLSWTGSYEQYF
TGTGCCAGCAGCTTATCGTGGACAGGGTCCTACGAGCAGTACTTC
>NA|TRBJ2-7|TRBV19|TRBD2
CASSVRAGTSYEQYF
TGTGCCAGTAGTGTGAGAGCCGGGACTAGCTACGAGCAGTACTTC
>few|TRBJ1-6|TRBV27|NA
CASRLTTVSYNSPLHF
TGTGCCAGCAGATTAACGACAGTGTCCTATAATTCACCCCTCCACTTT
>once|TRBJ2-7|TRBV5-1|TRBD1
CASSLARDRGGEQYF
TGCGCCAGCAGCTTGGCCCGGGACAGGGGCGGGGAGCAGTACTTC
>few|TRBJ1-3|TRBV29-1|NA
CSVEVSGNTIYF
TGCAGCGTTGAGGTCTCTGGAAACACCATATATTTT
>NA|TRBJ2-2|TRBV6-1|NA
CASSSAGELFF
TGTGCCAGCAGTTCCGCCGGGGAGCTGTTTTTT
>NA|TRBJ1-5|TRBV29-1|NA
CSVVTDSFNQPQHF
TGCAGCGTTGTAACGGACAGTTTCAATCAGCCCCAGCATTTT
>few|TRBJ2-6|TRBV7-2|NA
CASSFTASGANVLTF
TGTGCCAGCAGCTTTACGGCCTCTGGGGCCAACGTCCTGACTTTC
>few|TRBJ2-3|TRBV7-9|NA
CASTLGYF
TGTGCCAGCACCCTAGGGTATTTT
>NA|TRBJ1-3|TRBV19|NA
CATKPGAAGNTIYF
TGTGCCACTAAACCGGGGGCAGCTGGAAACACCATATATTTT
>NA|TRBJ1-1|TRBV7-7|NA
CASSLRLEAEAFF
TGTGCCAGCAGCTTGCGGTTGGAGGCTGAAGCTTTCTTT
>NA|TRBJ1-5|TRBV7-2|NA
CASSLAQNQPQHF
TGTGCCAGCAGCTTAGCGCAGAATCAGCCCCAGCATTTT
>NA|TRBJ1-4|TRBV4-2|NA
CASGPELNEKLFF
TGTGCCAGCGGGCCAGAACTAAATGAAAAACTGTTTTTT
>NA|TRBJ2-5|TRBV15|TRBD2
CATSQLAGGQETQYF
TGTGCCACCAGCCAGCTAGCGGGGGGGCAAGAGACCCAGTACTTC
>NA|TRBJ1-1|TRBV18|NA
CASSRTGTVNTEAFF
TGTGCCAGCTCACGAACCGGGACGGTGAACACTGAAGCTTTCTTT
>NA|TRBJ2-7|TRBV7-2|TRBD1
CASSPSRGRVYEQYF
TGTGCCAGCAGCCCCTCCAGGGGGCGCGTTTACGAGCAGTACTTC
>few|TRBJ1-1|TRBV6-5|NA
CASSYPGATEAFF
TGTGCCAGCAGTTATCCGGGGGCCACTGAAGCTTTCTTT
>NA|TRBJ2-7|TRBV2|NA
CASSLVEQYF
TGTGCCAGCAGTTTAGTAGAGCAGTACTTC
>NA|TRBJ1-1|TRBV9|NA
CASSVRLEAEQAFF
TGTGCCAGCAGCGTACGATTGGAAGCCGAACAAGCTTTCTTT
>NA|TRBJ2-3|TRBV29-1|TRBD2
CSVEENGGASDTQYF
TGCAGCGTTGAAGAGAACGGGGGGGCCTCGGATACGCAGTATTTT
>NA|TRBJ1-1|TRBV30|NA
CAWSTGRVRNTEAFF
TGTGCCTGGAGTACTGGCAGGGTGAGGAACACTGAAGCTTTCTTT
>NA|TRBJ2-3|TRBV10-2|NA
CASSGTGGPTDTQYF
TGCGCCAGCAGTGGGACCGGGGGGCCTACAGATACGCAGTATTTT
>NA|TRBJ1-2|TRBV29-1|TRBD1
CSVFRGLGYGYTF
TGCAGCGTTTTCAGGGGGCTGGGATATGGCTACACCTTC
>NA|TRBJ1-1|TRBV19|NA
CASSVKRNTEAFF
TGTGCCAGTAGCGTCAAAAGGAACACTGAAGCTTTCTTT
>NA|TRBJ1-4|TRBV23-1|NA
CASRQPQGTNEKLFF
TGCGCCAGCAGACAACCACAGGGAACTAATGAAAAACTGTTTTTT
>NA|TRBJ1-5|TRBV2|NA
CASSDIPSGVNF
TGTGCCAGCAGTGATATACCTTCGGGAGTAAATTTT
>few|TRBJ2-2|TRBV29-1|NA
CSVPGLLGGELFF
TGCAGCGTCCCCGGTTTGTTGGGCGGGGAGCTGTTTTTT
>NA|TRBJ2-7|TRBV6-1|NA
CASSERPYEQYF
TGTGCCAGCAGTGAACGGCCCTACGAGCAGTACTTC